This is a list of T cell receptor beta chains from one sample in a study of blood T cells in healthy people across ages. TCRdb reprocessed the 5' RACE reads via MiXCR and lists one record per CDR3 protein. The sample has approximately 1,000,000 distinct CDR3 sequences; roughly two fifths are singletons. The sequenced sample consisted of blood. The receptors originated from a man between 18 and 29 years old in good health. Both conserved end residues are part of each CDR3. D genes are given only for firm matches. Expanded clones are given a class, and other clones once, few, many or no size at all.

v_call	clone_size	j_call	d_call	cdr3_aa	cdr3_nt
TRBV7-2	-	TRBJ2-5	TRBD1	CASSPRTGRQETQYF	TGTGCCAGCAGTCCCCGGACAGGGCGGCAAGAGACCCAGTACTTC
TRBV20-1	-	TRBJ1-1	TRBD1	CSARGQGFTEAFF	TGCAGTGCACGGGGACAGGGCTTTACTGAAGCTTTCTTT
TRBV10-3	-	TRBJ2-5	-	CAISRRDSETQYF	TGTGCCATCAGCCGCAGGGATTCAGAGACCCAGTACTTC
TRBV20-1	-	TRBJ1-2	-	CRAGVADGYTF	TGCAGGGCAGGGGTCGCGGATGGCTACACCTTC
TRBV20-1	-	TRBJ1-1	-	CRISNGGTGEAFF	TGCCGAATATCAAATGGGGGGACGGGTGAAGCTTTCTTT
TRBV5-1	-	TRBJ2-3	TRBD1	CASSLAAQGATDTQYF	TGCGCCAGCAGCTTGGCCGCACAGGGGGCAACAGATACGCAGTATTTT
TRBV10-3	few	TRBJ1-6	-	CAISAGGTDSPLHF	TGTGCCATCAGTGCGGGTGGCACCGATTCACCCCTCCACTTT
TRBV12-3/TRBV12-4	-	TRBJ1-5	-	CASSQTVQGYQPQHF	TGTGCCAGCAGCCAAACCGTCCAGGGTTATCAGCCCCAGCATTTT
TRBV7-8	-	TRBJ1-6	-	CASSLVLRRTRSSYNSPLHF	TGTGCCAGCAGCTTAGTATTAAGGAGGACGCGAAGCTCCTATAATTCACCCCTCCACTTT
TRBV28	-	TRBJ1-6	-	CASSLAGAVRNSPLHF	TGTGCCAGCAGTTTAGCGGGGGCGGTTCGAAATTCACCCCTCCACTTT
TRBV7-3	-	TRBJ2-3	-	CASSPQSEGTQYF	TGTGCCAGCAGCCCTCAGTCGGAGGGAACGCAGTATTTT
TRBV6-4	few	TRBJ1-6	-	CASGPVGDSPLHF	TGTGCCAGCGGCCCGGTTGGGGATTCACCCCTCCACTTT
TRBV7-9	-	TRBJ2-7	-	CASSTTRKTSYEQYF	TGTGCCAGCAGCACGACACGAAAAACCTCCTACGAGCAGTACTTC
TRBV6-2/TRBV6-3	few	TRBJ2-3	TRBD2	CASSYSSGTSGFDTQYF	TGTGCCAGCAGTTACTCTTCAGGGACTAGCGGTTTCGATACGCAGTATTTT
TRBV5-1	few	TRBJ2-3	TRBD1	CASSLGDRFSDTQYF	TGCGCCAGCAGCTTAGGGGACAGGTTTTCAGATACGCAGTATTTT
TRBV28	-	TRBJ2-3	-	CASKTGPDTQYF	TGTGCCAGCAAAACGGGCCCAGATACGCAGTATTTT
TRBV9	-	TRBJ2-3	-	CASSVDGGVDTQYF	TGTGCCAGCAGCGTGGACGGGGGTGTAGATACGCAGTATTTT
TRBV7-3	-	TRBJ2-3	TRBD2	CASSLLGVGAGGSTDTQYF	TGTGCCAGCAGCTTACTGGGGGTCGGAGCGGGGGGTAGCACAGATACGCAGTATTTT
TRBV3-1	-	TRBJ2-7	-	CASSQDPGVQYF	TGTGCCAGCAGCCAAGATCCAGGCGTCCAGTACTTC
TRBV6-1	-	TRBJ1-1	-	CASRGGITEAFF	TGTGCCAGCCGGGGGGGCATCACTGAAGCTTTCTTT